Listed here are 18 T cell receptor beta chains from one sample, sequenced in a study of response to subunit inactivated influenza vaccine. TCRdb passed the RT-PCR reads through MiXCR, listing each CDR3 protein once. This sample carries more than 450,000 distinct CDR3 sequences, approximately 10% of them seen once, and the ten largest clones take around 10%. These data also formed part of another study, on T cells expressing NK-cell markers. As that report states: Scientists made TCR beta cDNA using 5'RACE template switching with UMIs.

The sequenced sample was PBMCs from blood, obtained on the day of vaccination. The origin of the receptors is a man aged 50 to 59 who received an inactivated influenza vaccine.

This clonotype was counted a few times. The chain joins TRBV6-1 to TRBJ2-3, with 12 bases fitting TRBD2. Per germline, CDR1 MNHNS and CDR2 SASEGT. This CDR3 has 16 residues. The V segment lost 6 bases and the J segment 0 bases; nucleotides outside the gene matches: 4. CDR3 sequence (DNA): TGTGCCAGCAGAACCGGGACTAGCGGGAGCACAGATACGCAGTATTTT. This gives the protein CASRTGTSGSTDTQYF.

The chain carries TRBV10-3 and TRBJ2-5; unclear D gene. Per germline, CDR1 ENHRY and CDR2 SYGVKD. This CDR3 contains 14 residues. Deletions cut 4 bases from V and 2 bases from J, with 11 bases between. The CDR3 protein is CAISVDRGQETQYF. CDR3 sequence (DNA): TGTGCCATCAGTGTGGATAGAGGACAAGAGACCCAGTACTTC.

The V and J genes are TRBV30 and TRBJ1-2, with a possible D match to TRBD1 (6 bases). The CDR3 contains 15 residues. The germline CDR1 and CDR2 sequences are GTSNPN and SVGIG (reference sequence). Trimming pared 1 base from V and 3 bases from J, leaving 15 bases between. CDR3 sequence reads: CAWSGFRGRDYGYTF. CDR3 coding DNA: TGTGCCTGGAGTGGATTCCGGGGGCGCGACTATGGCTACACCTTC. Variable domain in full (rest from reference TRBV30 and TRBJ1-2): SQTIHQWPATLVQPVGSPLSLECTVEGTSNPNLYWYRQAAGRGLQLLFYSVGIGQISSEVPQNLSASRPQDRQFILSSKKLLLSDSGFYLCAWSGFRGRDYGYTFGSGTRLTVV.

This chain's CDR3 is CASSLEGVGYSNQPQHF. The CDR3 region has the DNA TGTGCCAGCAGCTTAGAAGGTGTAGGGTATAGCAATCAGCCCCAGCATTTT. The rearrangement uses TRBV11-2 and TRBJ1-5; D gene ambiguous. This CDR3 contains 17 residues. Germline-derived CDR1 and CDR2 are SGHAT and FQNNGV. V was pared by 0 bases and J by 0 bases, with 12 bases between.

This clonotype was recorded many times. This chain joins TRBV4-1 and TRBJ2-5, with 8 bases fitting TRBD1. The CDR3 loop spans 16 amino acids. J lost 1 base, V lost 3 bases, and 7 bases had no gene match. Germline V gives CDR1 MGHRA, CDR2 YSYEKL. The CDR3 DNA follows: TGCGCCAGCAGCCATTCGTTCGGGACAGGCCAAGAGACCCAGTACTTC. It specifies CASSHSFGTGQETQYF.

The chain recombines TRBV28 with TRBJ2-3, with D perhaps assigned TRBD1 or TRBD2 (5 bases each). This CDR3 region has 14 residues. Per germline, CDR1 MDHEN and CDR2 SYDVKM. V lost 7 bases and J lost 7, with 18 bases in between. The CDR3 protein is CASIRNSGPNTQYF. CDR3 DNA sequence: TGTGCCAGCATTAGGAATTCGGGACCCAATACGCAGTATTTT.

The V call is TRBV27, the J call TRBJ1-1; a possible D gene is TRBD1 (6 bases). Germline CDR1 reads MNHEY; CDR2 reads SMNVEV (reference sequence). V was pared by 5 bases and J by 4 bases, with 14 bases between. CDR3 size: 14 residues. CDR3 DNA sequence: TGTGCCAGCAGTCTAAGCAGGGGTCTCACTGAAGCTTTCTTT. Translating gives CASSLSRGLTEAFF.

This clonotype was counted a few times. The chain employs TRBV11-2 and TRBJ2-7, with D uncertain. This CDR3 spans 11 amino acids. Per germline, CDR1 SGHAT and CDR2 FQNNGV. V shed 5 bases and J shed 6 bases, with 8 bases lying between them. The CDR3, as DNA: TGTGCCAGCAGCCCAACGGGCGAGCAGTACTTC. This encodes CASSPTGEQYF.

The chain carries TRBV27 and TRBJ2-2; D is undetermined. V lost 3 bases to trimming and J lost 2 bases, with 7 bases between them. This CDR3 has 14 residues. Germline CDR1 and CDR2: MNHEY and SMNVEV (reference sequence). The CDR3 DNA is TGTGCCAGCAGTTTGATAGGAAACACCGGGGAGCTGTTTTTT. Residues: CASSLIGNTGELFF.

This clonotype was observed many times. This sequence joins TRBV5-5 and TRBJ1-6; 7 nucleotides agree with TRBD1. J lost 7 bases, V lost 0 bases, and 4 bases had no gene match. This CDR3 has 15 amino acids. Germline V lookup: CDR1 SGHKS, CDR2 YYEKEE (reference sequence). The CDR3 DNA is TGTGCCAGCAGCTTGGCCAGCAGGGGGAATTCACCCCTCCACTTT. It specifies CASSLASRGNSPLHF.

This clonotype was recorded a few times. V gene TRBV11-2 combines with J gene TRBJ1-1; D unresolved. The CDR3 has 18 residues. CDR1 and CDR2 (germline): SGHAT, FQNNGV. The V gene lost 5 bases and the J gene lost 0 bases, with 22 bases spanning the gap. Written as DNA, the CDR3 is TGTGCCAGCAGCCCCCTGATTGATATACGGGGTTTGAACACTGAAGCTTTCTTT. Protein sequence: CASSPLIDIRGLNTEAFF.

The V and J genes are TRBV7-9 and TRBJ2-3; TRBD2 matches 11 bases. V was pared by 3 bases and J by 1 base, with 6 bases of the junction left unmatched. The CDR3 runs 17 residues. Germline CDR1 SEHNR, CDR2 FQNEAQ (reference sequence). This CDR3 is CASSFVLAGVRTDTQYF. The DNA of the CDR3 is TGTGCCAGCAGCTTTGTACTAGCGGGGGTCCGCACAGATACGCAGTATTTT. Together with reference TRBV7-9 and TRBJ2-3, the CDR3 gives the full variable domain: DTGVSQNPRHKITKRGQNVTFRCDPISEHNRLYWYRQTLGQGPEFLTYFQNEAQLEKSRLLSDRFSAERPKGSFSTLEIQRTEQGDSAMYLCASSFVLAGVRTDTQYFGPGTRLTVL.

This clonotype has more than one count but fewer than ten. The gene calls are TRBV30 and TRBJ2-7, with D perhaps TRBD1 (6 bases). The CDR3 sequence is 14 residues long. Germline V CDR1 and CDR2: GTSNPN, SVGIG (reference sequence). V was cut by 3 bases and J by 1 base, with 13 bases left in between. The chain's CDR3 is CAWRDRDKSYEQYF. CDR3 nucleotide sequence: TGTGCCTGGAGGGACCGGGACAAGTCCTACGAGCAGTACTTC.

The V call is TRBV15, the J call TRBJ2-4, with D perhaps matching TRBD1 (5 bases). In germline, CDR1 is LNHNV, CDR2 YYDKDF (reference sequence). This CDR3 is built from 13 residues. Trimming left V 1 base short and J 6 bases short, with 7 bases between. The CDR3 sequence is CATSRGDRNIQYF. CDR3 nucleotides: TGTGCCACCAGCAGAGGTGACAGAAACATTCAGTACTTC.

The chain links TRBV9 to TRBJ2-7; tentative D call: TRBD2 (6 bases). From germline, CDR1 is SGDLS and CDR2 YYNGEE. The CDR3 spans 15 residues. V was cut by 0 bases and J by 4 bases, with 14 bases left in between. This CDR3 is CASSVGVGLKYEQYF. The CDR3 nucleotides read TGTGCCAGCAGCGTAGGTGTGGGACTCAAATACGAGCAGTACTTC.

This clonotype was seen a few times. The chain joins TRBV27 to TRBJ2-5, with TRBD1 identical over 8 bases. Germline assignment: CDR1 MNHEY and CDR2 SMNVEV (reference sequence). This CDR3 has 13 residues. V lost 10 bases to trimming and J lost 5 bases; unmatched junction nucleotides: 9. The CDR3 here is CATSRDRWETQYF. The CDR3 nucleotides are TGTGCCACGAGTCGGGACAGGTGGGAGACCCAGTACTTC.

In its sample, this clonotype was seen a few times. V gene TRBV7-2 combines with J gene TRBJ1-1; 7 nucleotides match TRBD1. The CDR3 spans 15 residues. The J segment lost 4 bases and the V segment lost 5 bases, leaving 10 bases of the junction unmatched. CDR1 is SGHTA, CDR2 FQGNSA, per germline. In DNA form, the CDR3 reads TGTGCCAGCAGCGTACGACAGGGCGGGAGCACTGAAGCTTTCTTT. It encodes CASSVRQGGSTEAFF. The entire variable domain, with the rest obtained from reference TRBV7-2 and TRBJ1-1, is as follows: GAGVSQSPSNKVTEKGKDVELRCDPISGHTALYWYRQSLGQGLEFLIYFQGNSAPDKSGLPSDRFSAERTGGSVSTLTIQRTQQEDSAVYLCASSVRQGGSTEAFFGQGTRLTVV.

This chain uses TRBV3-1 with TRBJ1-2; 9 bases map to TRBD1. Germline loops: CDR1 LGHDT, CDR2 YNNKEL (reference sequence). Trimming cost V 3 bases and J 8 bases; bases outside gene matches: 7. The CDR3 covers 14 residues. Here the CDR3 reads CASSQPSDRGGYTF. DNA for the CDR3: TGTGCCAGCAGCCAGCCCTCGGACAGGGGAGGCTACACCTTC.